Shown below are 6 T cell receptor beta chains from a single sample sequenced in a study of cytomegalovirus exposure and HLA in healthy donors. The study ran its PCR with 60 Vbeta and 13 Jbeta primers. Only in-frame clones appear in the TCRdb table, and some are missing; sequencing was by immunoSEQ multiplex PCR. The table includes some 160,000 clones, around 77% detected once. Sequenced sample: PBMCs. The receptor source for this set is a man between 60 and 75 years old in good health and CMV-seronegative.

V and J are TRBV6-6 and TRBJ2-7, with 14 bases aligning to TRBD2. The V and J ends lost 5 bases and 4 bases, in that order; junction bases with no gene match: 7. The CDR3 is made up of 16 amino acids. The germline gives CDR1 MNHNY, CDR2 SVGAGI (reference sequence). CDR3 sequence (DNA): TGTGCCAGCAGTCTGGGACTAGCGGGGGCCGGTTACGAGCAGTACTTC. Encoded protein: CASSLGLAGAGYEQYF.

CDR3 protein: CASSGRQISTDTQYF. The CDR3, as DNA: TGTGCCAGCTCAGGCCGACAAATTAGCACAGATACGCAGTATTTT. This sequence joins TRBV18 and TRBJ2-3, with D unresolved. Germline V gene data show CDR1 as KGHSH and CDR2 as LQKENI. CDR3 length equals 15 residues. The V end was cut by 5 bases, the J end by 0 bases, with 12 bases between.

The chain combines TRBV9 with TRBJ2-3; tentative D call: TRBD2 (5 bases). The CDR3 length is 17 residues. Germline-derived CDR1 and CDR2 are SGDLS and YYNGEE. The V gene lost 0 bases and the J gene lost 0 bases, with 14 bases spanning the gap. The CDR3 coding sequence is TGTGCCAGCAGCGTAGAACGGGGTGCTAGAAGCACAGATACGCAGTATTTT. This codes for CASSVERGARSTDTQYF.

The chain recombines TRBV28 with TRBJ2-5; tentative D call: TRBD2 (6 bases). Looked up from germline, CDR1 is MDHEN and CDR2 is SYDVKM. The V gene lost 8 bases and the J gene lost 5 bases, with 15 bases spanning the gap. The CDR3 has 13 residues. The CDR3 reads CASGRWATETQYF. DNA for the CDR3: TGTGCCAGCGGGAGGTGGGCTACGGAGACCCAGTACTTC.

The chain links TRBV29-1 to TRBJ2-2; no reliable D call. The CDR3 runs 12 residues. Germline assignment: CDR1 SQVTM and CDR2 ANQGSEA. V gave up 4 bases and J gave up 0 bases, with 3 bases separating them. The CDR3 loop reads CSVATNTGELFF. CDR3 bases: TGCAGCGTTGCCACGAACACCGGGGAGCTGTTTTTT.

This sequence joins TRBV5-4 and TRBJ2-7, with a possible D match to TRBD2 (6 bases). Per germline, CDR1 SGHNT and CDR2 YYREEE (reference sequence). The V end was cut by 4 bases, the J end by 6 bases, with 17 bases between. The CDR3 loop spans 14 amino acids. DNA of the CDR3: TGTGCCAGCAGCAGTACCGGGACTGGGCGCGAGCAGTACTTC. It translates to CASSSTGTGREQYF.